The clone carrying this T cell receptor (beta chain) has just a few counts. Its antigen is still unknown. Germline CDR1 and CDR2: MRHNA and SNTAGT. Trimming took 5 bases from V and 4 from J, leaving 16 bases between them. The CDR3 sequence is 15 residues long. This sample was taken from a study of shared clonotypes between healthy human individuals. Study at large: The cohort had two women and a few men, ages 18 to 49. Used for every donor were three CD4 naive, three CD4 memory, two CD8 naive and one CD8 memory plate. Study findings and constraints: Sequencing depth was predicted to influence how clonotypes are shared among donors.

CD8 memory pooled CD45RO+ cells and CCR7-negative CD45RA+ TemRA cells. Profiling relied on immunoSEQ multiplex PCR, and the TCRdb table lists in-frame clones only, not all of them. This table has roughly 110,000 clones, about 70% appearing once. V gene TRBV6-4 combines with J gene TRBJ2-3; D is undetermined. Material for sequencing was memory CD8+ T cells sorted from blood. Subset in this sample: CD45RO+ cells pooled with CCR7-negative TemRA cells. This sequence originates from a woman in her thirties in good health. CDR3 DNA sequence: TGTGCCAGCAGTTCTGGTCTATCGGAGTCAGATACGCAGTATTTT. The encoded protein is CASSSGLSESDTQYF.